The 6 T cell receptor beta chains below were found in one sample sequenced in a study of PD-L1 blockade in urothelial cancer. TCRdb keeps only in-frame clones here, not all; method: immunoSEQ multiplex PCR. This sample yields more than 90,000 clones, of which around 87% are seen a single time; about 2% belongs to the top ten. Time point specified: pretreatment peripheral blood. Sequences were derived from PBMCs, sampled around atezolizumab (anti-PD-L1) treatment. All receptors come from a man aged 55-75 years with urothelial cancer.

The rearrangement links TRBV6-5 to TRBJ2-2; 7 bases are a match to TRBD1. This CDR3 is 16 amino acids long. V shed 3 bases, J shed 1 base, and the junction held 5 bases outside the gene matches. CDR1 MNHEY and CDR2 SVGAGI come from the germline V gene. CDR3 sequence reads: CASSYAWTGNTGELFF. CDR3 DNA sequence: TGTGCCAGCAGTTATGCATGGACAGGGAACACCGGGGAGCTGTTTTTT.

This chain joins TRBV2 and TRBJ1-3; D uncertain. The V end was cut by 4 bases, the J end by 0 bases, with 10 bases between. The CDR3 consists of 15 residues. Germline V gene lookup returns CDR1 SNHLY and CDR2 FYNNEI. CDR3 in DNA: TGTGCCAGCAGTGGGATGGGCCTCTCTGGAAACACCATATATTTT. Its translation is CASSGMGLSGNTIYF.

The chain joins TRBV7-2 to TRBJ1-2, with D perhaps TRBD1 (6 bases). V was cut by 5 bases and J by 3 bases, with 16 bases left in between. CDR3 length equals 15 residues. Germline V gives CDR1 SGHTA, CDR2 FQGNSA. CDR3 residues: CASSPPDSYDYGYTF. DNA of the CDR3: TGTGCCAGCAGCCCACCGGACAGTTATGACTATGGCTACACCTTC. The variable domain in full, with the rest retrieved from reference TRBV7-2 and TRBJ1-2, is GAGVSQSPSNKVTEKGKDVELRCDPISGHTALYWYRQSLGQGLEFLIYFQGNSAPDKSGLPSDRFSAERTGGSVSTLTIQRTQQEDSAVYLCASSPPDSYDYGYTFGSGTRLTVV.

CDR3 sequence: CASSLYGDTEAFF. In nucleotides, the CDR3 is TGTGCCAGCAGCTTATACGGAGACACTGAAGCTTTCTTT. V usage is TRBV11-3 and J usage is TRBJ1-1; the D is unclear. Germline CDR1 reads SGHNT; CDR2 reads YENEEA. Between the trimmed V and J ends, which lost 2 bases and 3 bases, there was a span of 7 bases. The CDR3 length is 13 residues.

This rearrangement joins TRBV5-4 to TRBJ2-7; 10 bases fit TRBD1. The CDR3 extends over 16 amino acids. The V gene's germline CDR1 is SGHNT and CDR2 YYREEE (reference sequence). V gave up 5 bases and J gave up 4 bases; unmatched junction bases: 12. CDR3 amino acids: CASSSGTGTGAYEQYF. As DNA, the CDR3 is TGTGCCAGCAGTTCCGGAACGGGGACAGGGGCTTACGAGCAGTACTTC. The variable domain in full, with the rest retrieved from reference TRBV5-4 and TRBJ2-7, is ETGVTQSPTHLIKTRGQQVTLRCSSQSGHNTVSWYQQALGQGPQFIFQYYREEENGRGNFPPRFSGLQFPNYSSELNVNALELDDSALYLCASSSGTGTGAYEQYFGPGTRLTVT.

The chain has TRBV18 and TRBJ1-1, with D unclear. The CDR3 covers 15 residues. Trimming stripped 2 bases from V and 0 bases from J, with 10 bases between. In germline, CDR1 is KGHSH, CDR2 LQKENI. CDR3: CASSPSTDLNTEAFF. The CDR3 DNA sequence: TGTGCCAGCTCACCAAGTACAGACCTGAACACTGAAGCTTTCTTT.